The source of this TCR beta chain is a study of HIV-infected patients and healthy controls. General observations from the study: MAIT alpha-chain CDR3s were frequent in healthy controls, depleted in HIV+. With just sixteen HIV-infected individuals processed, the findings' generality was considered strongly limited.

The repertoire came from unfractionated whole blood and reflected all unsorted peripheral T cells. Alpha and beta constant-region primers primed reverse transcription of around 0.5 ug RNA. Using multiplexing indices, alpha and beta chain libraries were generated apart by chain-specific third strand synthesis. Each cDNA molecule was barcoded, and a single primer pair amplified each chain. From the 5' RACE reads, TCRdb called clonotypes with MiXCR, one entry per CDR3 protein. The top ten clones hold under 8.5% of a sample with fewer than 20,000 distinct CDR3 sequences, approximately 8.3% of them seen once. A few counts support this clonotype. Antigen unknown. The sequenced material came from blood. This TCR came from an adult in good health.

DNA for the CDR3: TGTGCCAGCAGTGAAGAAGGGGCTGGGGCCAACGTCCTGACTTTC. Its protein product is CASSEEGAGANVLTF. The chain has TRBV2 and TRBJ2-6; tentative D call: TRBD1 (5 bases). Germline-derived CDR1 and CDR2 are SNHLY and FYNNEI. V was cut by 1 base and J by 2 bases, with 6 bases left in between. CDR3 length: 15 residues.